The 30 T cell receptor beta chains listed next were all sequenced from one sample in a study of OX40 agonist ivuxolimab in advanced cancers. Generated by immunoSEQ multiplex PCR, the TCRdb table keeps only in-frame clones and is missing some. The sample contains about 37,000 clones, just under 85% of which appear only once. Sequenced here: CD4+ or CD8+ T cells sorted from blood, sampled in a trial of the OX40 agonist ivuxolimab. These receptors were collected from an adult with an advanced solid tumor such as melanoma, head and neck, liver or kidney cancer.

The chain couples TRBV6-1 to TRBJ2-7; 9 bases match TRBD1. The CDR3 totals 18 residues. V shed 6 bases and J 6 bases; nucleotides not matched to a gene: 21. Germline assignment: CDR1 MNHNS and CDR2 SASEGT. Here the CDR3 reads CASSEIPQTGGGVIEQYF. CDR3 in DNA: TGTGCCAGCAGCGAAATCCCTCAAACAGGGGGCGGTGTAATCGAGCAGTACTTC.

The gene calls are TRBV2 and TRBJ1-2; D remains unclear. CDR1 is SNHLY and CDR2 is FYNNEI in the germline V gene. With 6 bases removed from V and 8 bases from J, the gap between germline ends came to 16 bases. This CDR3 spans 13 amino acids. CDR3 DNA: TGTGCCAGCAGCGAGCAGGTTTTTTGGGGCTACACCTTC. Amino acid sequence: CASSEQVFWGYTF.

This sequence joins TRBV4-1 and TRBJ2-3; D ambiguous. Germline V lookup: CDR1 MGHRA, CDR2 YSYEKL. The CDR3 totals 15 residues. V was pared by 1 base and J by 2 bases, with 10 bases between. This CDR3 reads CASSQVSPYTDTQYF. The CDR3 bases are TGCGCCAGCAGCCAAGTCTCCCCCTACACAGATACGCAGTATTTT.

The V and J genes are TRBV28 and TRBJ1-2, with 7 positions matching TRBD1. This CDR3 is built from 13 residues. The V gene end was trimmed by 2 bases and the J gene end by 8 bases; junction bases not matched to a gene: 5. CDR1 MDHEN and CDR2 SYDVKM come from the germline V gene. CDR3 nucleotides: TGTGCCAGCAGTTTACAGGGGGTTCGGGGCTACACCTTC. As protein: CASSLQGVRGYTF.

This chain uses TRBV7-8 with TRBJ2-3; 12 bases agree with TRBD2. The germline V gene encodes CDR1 SGHVS and CDR2 FQNEAQ. V lost 5 bases, J lost 4 bases, and 1 base stayed unmatched. The CDR3 consists of 14 residues. The CDR3 here is CASSPSGRADTQYF. CDR3 in DNA: TGTGCCAGCAGCCCTAGCGGGAGGGCAGATACGCAGTATTTT.

This rearrangement joins TRBV28 to TRBJ1-4, with D possibly TRBD1 on 6 matching bases. V was trimmed by 7 bases and J by 3 bases, leaving 18 bases between them. The CDR3 contains 16 residues. CDR1 and CDR2 from the germline V gene are MDHEN and SYDVKM. The CDR3 sequence: CASNQGGGAANEKLFF. The CDR3 region has the DNA TGTGCCAGCAACCAAGGGGGGGGCGCGGCTAATGAAAAACTGTTTTTT.

This sequence joins TRBV30 and TRBJ1-1; D uncertain. The CDR3 runs to 13 residues. CDR1 GTSNPN and CDR2 SVGIG come from the germline V gene (reference sequence). V was clipped by 3 bases and J by 5 bases, with 13 bases between them. In DNA form, the CDR3 reads TGTGCCTGGAGGGCGGGAGGAGGAACTGAAGCTTTCTTT. Translated, it gives CAWRAGGGTEAFF.

V usage is TRBV9 and J usage is TRBJ2-7; TRBD1 aligns across 7 bases. The germline gives CDR1 SGDLS, CDR2 YYNGEE. The CDR3 consists of 13 residues. V trimming: 4 bases; J trimming: 2 bases; junction bases outside the gene matches: 3. In nucleotides, the CDR3 is TGTGCCAGCAGCCCTACAGGGGCCTACGAGCAGTACTTC. Translating gives CASSPTGAYEQYF. Looking up the rest from reference TRBV9 and TRBJ2-7 gives the full variable domain: DSGVTQTPKHLITATGQRVTLRCSPRSGDLSVYWYQQSLDQGLQFLIQYYNGEERAKGNILERFSAQQFPDLHSELNLSSLELGDSALYFCASSPTGAYEQYFGPGTRLTVT.

J is TRBJ1-2 and V is TRBV11-1; D ambiguous. This CDR3 is 12 amino acids long. CDR1 SGHAT and CDR2 FQDESV come from the germline V gene (reference sequence). V lost 1 base and J 4 bases, leaving 4 bases between the germline ends. The DNA of the CDR3 is TGTGCCAGCAGCTTAGTTGGCTATGGCTACACCTTC. Protein sequence: CASSLVGYGYTF.

This rearrangement joins TRBV6-1 to TRBJ2-3; a possible D gene is TRBD1 (6 bases). The CDR3 totals 12 residues. Looked up from germline, CDR1 is MNHNS and CDR2 is SASEGT. V lost 10 bases, J lost 3 bases, and 11 bases lay in between. The CDR3 loop is CATRGTTDTQYF. The DNA of the CDR3 is TGTGCCACCAGGGGCACGACAGATACGCAGTATTTT.

The chain carries TRBV14 and TRBJ2-7; the D is unclear. Germline V gene sequence: CDR1 SGHDN, CDR2 FVKESK. The CDR3 sequence is 15 residues long. V was clipped by 3 bases and J by 3 bases, with 15 bases between them. The CDR3 sequence is CASSQYVGQSYEQYF. DNA of the CDR3: TGTGCCAGCAGCCAGTATGTAGGCCAAAGCTACGAGCAGTACTTC.

The J gene is TRBJ1-1, the V gene TRBV5-5, with no clear D. Germline CDR1 SGHKS, CDR2 YYEKEE (reference sequence). V was cut by 4 bases and J by 0 bases, with 16 bases left in between. The CDR3 length is 16 residues. CDR3 bases: TGTGCCAGCAGCCCCCCCTCGCGGGGAATGAACACTGAAGCTTTCTTT. Protein product: CASSPPSRGMNTEAFF.

This clone was seen once. Written as DNA, the CDR3 is TGTGCCAGCAGCCCCCCGGGACAGGTGGGCTACACCTTC. Translating it yields CASSPPGQVGYTF. This chain links TRBV28 with TRBJ1-2, with 8 positions matching TRBD1. V was pared by 6 bases and J by 8 bases, with 8 bases of the junction left unmatched. Germline V lookup: CDR1 MDHEN, CDR2 SYDVKM. The CDR3 sequence is 13 residues long.

V is TRBV2 and J is TRBJ1-1; tentatively, D is TRBD1 (5 bases). With 5 bases removed from V and 0 bases from J, the gap between germline ends came to 10 bases. CDR1 and CDR2 (germline): SNHLY, FYNNEI. The CDR3 extends over 14 amino acids. CDR3 sequence: CASSNGHLNTEAFF. As DNA, the CDR3 is TGTGCCAGCAGTAACGGACACTTGAACACTGAAGCTTTCTTT. Full variable domain (remainder filled in from reference TRBV2 and TRBJ1-1): EPEVTQTPSHQVTQMGQEVILRCVPISNHLYFYWYRQILGQKVEFLVSFYNNEISEKSEIFDDQFSVERPDGSNFTLKIRSTKLEDSAMYFCASSNGHLNTEAFFGQGTRLTVV.

The rearrangement uses TRBV4-1 and TRBJ1-6; D remains ambiguous. V gave up 0 bases and J gave up 7 bases, with 10 bases separating them. The CDR3 contains 15 residues. Germline CDR1 reads MGHRA; CDR2 reads YSYEKL. The CDR3 sequence is CASSQDEGENSPLHF. CDR3 DNA: TGCGCCAGCAGCCAAGATGAGGGCGAGAATTCACCCCTCCACTTT.

V is TRBV15 and J is TRBJ2-7; D not certain. Trimming shortened V by 3 bases and J by 4 bases, and 10 bases separated the two germline ends. CDR3 length equals 13 residues. Germline CDR1 LNHNV, CDR2 YYDKDF (reference sequence). CDR3 in amino acids: CATSSRQGYEQYF. The CDR3 nucleotides are TGTGCCACCAGCAGTAGACAAGGATACGAGCAGTACTTC.

V is TRBV2 and J is TRBJ2-5; 11 bases are shared with TRBD2. Unmatched junction bases numbered 23, after V lost 7 bases and J lost 4 bases. The CDR3 runs to 20 residues. The V gene's germline CDR1 is SNHLY and CDR2 FYNNEI. CDR3 residues: CASTPWDSGGAGSLGETQYF. The CDR3 region has the DNA TGTGCCAGCACCCCGTGGGATAGCGGGGGGGCCGGGAGTTTAGGAGAGACCCAGTACTTC.

The gene calls are TRBV14 and TRBJ2-5, with D tentatively TRBD2 (6 bases). Germline CDR1 reads SGHDN; CDR2 reads FVKESK. With 4 bases removed from V and 5 bases from J, the gap between germline ends came to 11 bases. The CDR3 length is 13 residues. CDR3 sequence (DNA): TGTGCCAGCAGCCCCCTTGGGGGGGAGACCCAGTACTTC. Translating gives CASSPLGGETQYF.

V and J are TRBV7-8 and TRBJ2-6, with 11 bases identical to TRBD1. The CDR3 contains 17 residues. CDR1 is SGHVS, CDR2 FQNEAQ, per germline. The junction had 5 bases not matched to a gene; V was cut back by 5 bases and J by 2 bases. DNA for the CDR3: TGTGCCAGCAGCCCGGGACAGGGGGATGCTGGGGCCAACGTCCTGACTTTC. Amino acids: CASSPGQGDAGANVLTF.

This clone appeared a few times. The V and J genes are TRBV4-1 and TRBJ2-7; possibly TRBD1 for D (6 bases). The CDR3 extends over 13 amino acids. Trimming removed 2 bases at V and 4 bases at J, with 9 bases between. Germline assignment: CDR1 MGHRA and CDR2 YSYEKL. The CDR3 DNA reads as TGCGCCAGCAGCCAACATACAGGGTACGAGCAGTACTTC. It is translated as CASSQHTGYEQYF.

The CDR3 nucleotides are TGTGCCAGTAGTATAAGTATGGGACAGGGGACAACCTACGAGCAGTACTTC. Its protein is CASSISMGQGTTYEQYF. The genes are TRBV19 and TRBJ2-7; 10 nucleotides agree with TRBD1. Germline CDR1 reads LNHDA; CDR2 reads SQIVND (reference sequence). V lost 2 bases to trimming and J lost 2 bases; unmatched junction nucleotides: 9. This CDR3 is built from 17 residues.

This clone has only one observation. The chain carries TRBV28 and TRBJ1-1; D gene ambiguous. CDR1 and CDR2 (germline): MDHEN, SYDVKM. V lost 6 bases and J lost 7, with 15 bases in between. There are 13 residues in the CDR3. Here the CDR3 reads CASSLPAQIEAFF. The CDR3 DNA reads as TGTGCCAGCAGCCTACCGGCCCAGATTGAAGCTTTCTTT.

V is TRBV7-9 and J is TRBJ2-7, with D maybe TRBD2 (5 bases). The CDR3 has 14 residues. V lost 1 base and J 5 bases, leaving 12 bases between the germline ends. Germline assignment: CDR1 SEHNR and CDR2 FQNEAQ (reference sequence). The CDR3 is CASSLVGVKDEQYF. The CDR3 DNA sequence: TGTGCCAGCAGCTTAGTCGGGGTGAAGGACGAGCAGTACTTC.

This chain joins TRBV30 and TRBJ1-4; a weak D match, TRBD1 (5 bases). This CDR3 comprises 12 residues. From germline, CDR1 is GTSNPN and CDR2 SVGIG (reference sequence). Trimming took 3 bases from V and 14 from J, leaving 16 bases between them. The CDR3 spells CAWSAQLTELFF. CDR3 sequence (DNA): TGTGCCTGGAGCGCTCAATTGACAGAGCTGTTTTTT.

The rearrangement uses TRBV7-9 and TRBJ1-1; no firm D call. Germline V gene sequence: CDR1 SEHNR, CDR2 FQNEAQ (reference sequence). Trimming took off 5 bases at V and 7 bases at J, with 5 bases between the two ends. The length of the CDR3 is 10 residues. The CDR3, as DNA: TGTGCCAGCAGCCCCTATGAAGCTTTCTTT. This translates into CASSPYEAFF.

The chain couples TRBV12-5 to TRBJ2-2; D is possibly TRBD1 or TRBD2 (5 bases each). This CDR3 has 15 amino acids. The germline CDR1 and CDR2 sequences are LGHNT and FRNRAP. Trimming left V 6 bases short and J 1 base short, with 12 bases between. The CDR3 here is CASGSNGGNTGELFF. As DNA, the CDR3 is TGTGCTAGTGGATCCAATGGGGGGAACACCGGGGAGCTGTTTTTT.

The CDR3 coding sequence is TGTGCCAGTAGGCCACGGGCCTGGACTAATGAAAAACTGTTTTTT. Its translation is CASRPRAWTNEKLFF. The gene calls are TRBV19 and TRBJ1-4; D unclear. Germline V gene sequence: CDR1 LNHDA, CDR2 SQIVND (reference sequence). V lost 6 bases, J lost 2 bases, and 13 bases lay in between. This CDR3 spans 15 amino acids.

The chain links TRBV7-9 to TRBJ1-1; D unresolved. With 1 base removed from V and 5 bases from J, the gap between germline ends came to 14 bases. This CDR3 comprises 15 residues. The germline V gene encodes CDR1 SEHNR and CDR2 FQNEAQ (reference sequence). The CDR3 DNA reads as TGTGCCAGCAGCTTAGAGCGGGGTTCCCGGACTGAAGCTTTCTTT. It is translated as CASSLERGSRTEAFF.

The V call is TRBV7-2, the J call TRBJ2-1; 7 bases agree with TRBD2. CDR3 length: 16 amino acids. The germline gives CDR1 SGHTA, CDR2 FQGNSA. With V trimmed by 1 base and J by 0 bases, 3 bases remained unmatched. The chain's CDR3 is CASSLEAGNSYNEQFF. The DNA for the CDR3 is TGTGCCAGCAGCTTAGAAGCGGGAAACTCCTACAATGAGCAGTTCTTC.

The V gene is TRBV7-2, the J gene TRBJ2-5; maybe TRBD2 (5 bases). The CDR3 sequence is 13 residues long. V lost 4 bases and J 4 bases, leaving 10 bases between the germline ends. Per the germline V gene, CDR1 is SGHTA and CDR2 is FQGNSA. CDR3 DNA sequence: TGTGCCAGCAGCTCACGAGGGAGAGAGACCCAGTACTTC. Translating gives CASSSRGRETQYF. The entire variable domain, with the rest obtained from reference TRBV7-2 and TRBJ2-5, is as follows: GAGVSQSPSNKVTEKGKDVELRCDPISGHTALYWYRQSLGQGLEFLIYFQGNSAPDKSGLPSDRFSAERTGGSVSTLTIQRTQQEDSAVYLCASSSRGRETQYFGPGTRLLVL.